A single sample gave rise to the 30 T cell receptor beta chains below, sequenced in a study of T cells after yellow fever vaccination. A single record per CDR3 protein comes from TCRdb applying MiXCR to the 5' RACE reads. The repertoire has hundreds of thousands of distinct CDR3 sequences, roughly a sixth of them found once; the top ten carry roughly a sixth. The specimen was PBMCs, collected before the yellow fever booster vaccination. Receptors originate from a man aged 18 to 35 who received the YFV17D yellow fever vaccine.

This clonotype has a handful of counts. The J gene is TRBJ2-2, the V gene TRBV20-1, with 8 bases fitting TRBD1. The CDR3 totals 14 residues. Germline V gene lookup returns CDR1 DFQATT and CDR2 SNEGSKA (reference sequence). The V gene end was trimmed by 6 bases and the J gene end by 2 bases; junction bases not matched to a gene: 5. CDR3 coding DNA: TGCAGTGCCCCGCAGGGGGCTAACACCGGGGAGCTGTTTTTT. Translating it yields CSAPQGANTGELFF.

V usage is TRBV6-4 and J usage is TRBJ2-3; no definite D call. CDR3 length: 15 residues. V gave up 6 bases and J gave up 2 bases, with 15 bases separating them. Germline CDR1 reads MRHNA; CDR2 reads SNTAGT. This CDR3 is CASSHRAGATDTQYF. CDR3 DNA sequence: TGTGCCAGCAGCCATAGAGCCGGTGCCACAGATACGCAGTATTTT.

This clonotype showed up just a few times. The rearrangement uses TRBV10-3 and TRBJ2-4; 11 bases map to TRBD2. With V trimmed by 0 bases and J by 4 bases, 8 bases remained unmatched. CDR1 is ENHRY, CDR2 SYGVKD, per germline. The CDR3 is made up of 18 amino acids. The CDR3: CAISESTWGLAEKNIQYF. DNA for the CDR3: TGTGCCATCAGTGAGTCGACTTGGGGACTAGCGGAGAAAAACATTCAGTACTTC.

The V and J genes are TRBV12-3 or TRBV12-4 and TRBJ2-2; weak D call: TRBD1 (6 bases). There are 13 residues in the CDR3. V was shortened by 8 bases and J by 6 bases, with 13 bases between the two germline ends. DNA of the CDR3: TGTGCCAGCGGAATCAGGGGATCCGGGGAGCTGTTTTTT. Translation gives CASGIRGSGELFF.

This clonotype was seen only a few times. The rearrangement uses TRBV27 and TRBJ2-5; 11 nucleotides match TRBD2. Germline lookup yields CDR1 MNHEY and CDR2 SMNVEV (reference sequence). This CDR3 region has 11 residues. After removal of 10 bases from V and 7 bases from J, the junction contained 2 bases not matched to a gene. The CDR3 sequence: CATTSGGTQYF. For the CDR3, the DNA is TGTGCCACCACTAGCGGGGGGACCCAGTACTTC.

This clonotype was counted only a few times. This chain links TRBV27 with TRBJ1-5, with a possible D match to TRBD1 (6 bases). The V gene's germline CDR1 is MNHEY and CDR2 SMNVEV (reference sequence). CDR3 length: 16 residues. V lost 8 bases, J lost 1 base, and 18 bases lay in between. The CDR3 DNA is TGTGCCAGCGCACCTCGGGGGGGCGGGAGCAATCAGCCCCAGCATTTT. Translation: CASAPRGGGSNQPQHF.

This clonotype was detected a few times. V and J are TRBV12-3 or TRBV12-4 and TRBJ1-1; D uncertain. V lost 6 bases and J 11 bases, leaving 16 bases between the germline ends. CDR3 length equals 12 residues. The CDR3 protein is CASRPTFGGAFF. CDR3 nucleotides: TGTGCCAGCAGGCCGACGTTCGGTGGGGCTTTCTTT.

This clonotype was seen more than once but under ten times. The chain combines TRBV28 with TRBJ2-3; 10 bases are shared with TRBD2. The CDR3 length is 16 residues. Trimming took 4 bases from V and 6 from J; bases not matched to a gene: 10. Germline-derived CDR1 and CDR2 are MDHEN and SYDVKM. CDR3 region: CASSSPSGGASDTQYF. The DNA for the CDR3 is TGTGCCAGCAGTTCGCCTAGCGGGGGAGCGTCGGATACGCAGTATTTT.

The chain recombines TRBV24-1 with TRBJ1-5; TRBD1 might be the D (5 bases). Trimming took off 9 bases at V and 1 base at J, with 15 bases between the two ends. The V gene's germline CDR1 is KGHDR and CDR2 SFDVKD. The length of the CDR3 is 15 residues. The CDR3 nucleotides read TGTGCCACCCGGGGGGGGGGACGGAGCAATCAGCCCCAGCATTTT. Protein: CATRGGGRSNQPQHF.

In its sample, this clonotype was seen a few times. J is TRBJ2-3 and V is TRBV6-5; a weak D match, TRBD2 (7 bases). V was clipped by 5 bases and J by 6 bases, with 15 bases between them. CDR1 is MNHEY and CDR2 is SVGAGI in the germline V gene. The CDR3 consists of 14 residues. The CDR3 DNA follows: TGTGCCAGCAGTATACGGGGGGCCAGGGATACGCAGTATTTT. Encoded protein: CASSIRGARDTQYF.

Many counts were recorded for this clonotype. The chain couples TRBV12-5 to TRBJ1-1, with D tentatively TRBD1 (5 bases). Trimming stripped 5 bases from V and 7 bases from J, with 11 bases between. Germline CDR1 LGHNT, CDR2 FRNRAP. The CDR3 is 12 amino acids. As DNA, the CDR3 is TGTGCTAGTGGTCCCCGCGGGGGTGAAGCTTTCTTT. Its translation: CASGPRGGEAFF.

Turning to this clonotype: Being one base from a much bigger clone, this may be a read error. This chain links TRBV12-3 or TRBV12-4 with TRBJ2-2; 8 positions agree with TRBD1. This CDR3 contains 15 residues. CDR3 sequence reads: CASSLALRGPGEPFF. The CDR3 bases are TGTGCCAGCAGTTTAGCGCTCAGGGGGCCCGGGGAGCCGTTTTTT.

The chain has TRBV6-2 or TRBV6-3 and TRBJ2-1; TRBD1 matches 10 bases. Germline V CDR1 and CDR2: MNHEY, SVGEGT. This CDR3 contains 18 residues. Trimming at V came to 2 bases and at J to 1 base, leaving 8 bases not matched to a gene. The CDR3 bases are TGTGCCAGCAGTTACGGAGAGCTGGGACAGGGGTCCTACAATGAGCAGTTCTTC. Translated: CASSYGELGQGSYNEQFF.

This sequence joins TRBV7-2 and TRBJ2-1; 11 bases agree with TRBD1. The CDR3 has 14 amino acids. V shed 5 bases and J 5 bases; nucleotides not matched to a gene: 2. CDR1 is SGHTA and CDR2 is FQGNSA in the germline V gene. The CDR3 region is CASSRDRGDNEQFF. The CDR3 nucleotides read TGTGCCAGCAGCCGGGACAGGGGGGACAATGAGCAGTTCTTC.

This clonotype was counted only a few times. The chain carries TRBV6-1 and TRBJ1-2; TRBD1 agrees at 8 bases. This CDR3 contains 16 residues. The germline V gene has CDR1 MNHNS and CDR2 SASEGT. With V trimmed by 5 bases and J by 0 bases, 8 bases remained unmatched. CDR3 residues: CASSWGQAVANYGYTF. DNA of the CDR3: TGTGCCAGCAGTTGGGGACAGGCCGTCGCTAACTATGGCTACACCTTC.

J is TRBJ2-1 and V is TRBV20-1, with D perhaps TRBD2 (6 bases). CDR3 length: 15 amino acids. The V gene's germline CDR1 is DFQATT and CDR2 SNEGSKA (reference sequence). Trimming stripped 2 bases from V and 4 bases from J, with 15 bases between. The CDR3 reads CSARPWGDLYNEQFF. The DNA of the CDR3 is TGCAGTGCTAGACCGTGGGGGGACTTATACAATGAGCAGTTCTTC.

This clonotype was seen a few times. The rearrangement uses TRBV4-2 and TRBJ2-7; no definite D call. There are 13 residues in the CDR3. Trimming left V 0 bases short and J 6 bases short, with 9 bases between. Germline lookup yields CDR1 LGHNA and CDR2 YNFKEQ. This CDR3 reads CASSQDTKREQYF. The CDR3 DNA is TGTGCCAGCAGCCAAGATACCAAGCGCGAGCAGTACTTC.

The sample holds a few counts of this clonotype. The chain uses TRBV5-1 and TRBJ2-1, with 9 bases matching TRBD2. The V and J ends lost 3 bases and 2 bases, in that order; junction bases with no gene match: 3. Germline V CDR1 and CDR2: SGHRS, YFSETQ. The length of the CDR3 is 15 residues. The DNA for the CDR3 is TGCGCCAGCAGCTCGCGGGGGGGTACCTACAATGAGCAGTTCTTC. This translates into CASSSRGGTYNEQFF.

The genes are TRBV20-1 and TRBJ1-4; TRBD1 might be the D (5 bases). The CDR3 covers 14 residues. Trimming cost V 2 bases and J 8 bases, with 15 bases left between them. The germline V gene encodes CDR1 DFQATT and CDR2 SNEGSKA (reference sequence). In nucleotides, the CDR3 is TGCAGTGCTAGATTGCGGGACTGGGTCGAAAAACTGTTTTTT. Its translation is CSARLRDWVEKLFF.

This chain links TRBV5-6 with TRBJ1-2, with D unclear. V lost 5 bases and J 0 bases, leaving 8 bases between the germline ends. The CDR3 has 13 amino acids. Germline V gives CDR1 SGHDT, CDR2 YYEEEE. The CDR3, as DNA: TGTGCCAGCAGTGTCAGCTCTAACTATGGCTACACCTTC. Translating it yields CASSVSSNYGYTF.

This clonotype came up a few times. The chain employs TRBV29-1 and TRBJ2-5; TRBD1 or TRBD2 may be the D gene (5 bases each). Germline CDR1 reads SQVTM; CDR2 reads ANQGSEA. This CDR3 spans 13 amino acids. Trimming cost V 2 bases and J 1 base, with 8 bases left between them. The CDR3 is CSVEYGAQETQYF. The CDR3 bases are TGCAGCGTTGAATACGGGGCCCAAGAGACCCAGTACTTC.

The table lists this clonotype with a few counts. The chain combines TRBV7-9 with TRBJ2-2; D is unclear. The CDR3 totals 15 residues. Looked up from germline, CDR1 is SEHNR and CDR2 is FQNEAQ (reference sequence). The V end was cut by 5 bases, the J end by 2 bases, with 12 bases between. CDR3 DNA: TGTGCCAGCAGCCACCTGGCCCTAAACACCGGGGAGCTGTTTTTT. Residues: CASSHLALNTGELFF.

In this sample, this clonotype turned up many times. The rearrangement uses TRBV29-1 and TRBJ2-3, with 7 nucleotides matching TRBD1. Germline CDR1 and CDR2: SQVTM and ANQGSEA. This CDR3 is 14 amino acids long. V gave up 7 bases and J gave up 2 bases; unmatched junction bases: 9. The CDR3 DNA reads TGCAGCGGTGGGACAGCGGTTGTCACAGATACGCAGTATTTT. It encodes CSGGTAVVTDTQYF.

This chain links TRBV4-3 with TRBJ2-3; D remains ambiguous. The V end lost 1 base, the J end lost 2 bases, and 4 bases lay between the germline ends. Germline CDR1 is LGHNA and CDR2 is YSLEER. This CDR3 comprises 13 residues. In nucleotides, the CDR3 is TGCGCCAGCAGCCAAGTTCTCACAGATACGCAGTATTTT. It encodes CASSQVLTDTQYF.

V usage is TRBV6-2 or TRBV6-3 and J usage is TRBJ2-7; perhaps TRBD1 as D (6 bases). This CDR3 contains 13 residues. Germline assignment: CDR1 MNHEY and CDR2 SVGEGT. The V and J ends lost 6 bases and 2 bases respectively, with 11 bases between them. Here the CDR3 DNA reads TGTGCCAGCAGCTGGGGGCGTACCTACGAGCAGTACGTC. This codes for CASSWGRTYEQYV.

V is TRBV4-1 and J is TRBJ1-1; 8 bases map to TRBD1. The CDR3 has 16 residues. Germline V lookup: CDR1 MGHRA, CDR2 YSYEKL. V lost 3 bases to trimming and J lost 4 bases; unmatched junction nucleotides: 10. This chain's CDR3 is CASSHLIGQGGTEAFF. As DNA, the CDR3 is TGCGCCAGCAGCCACTTAATCGGACAGGGAGGCACTGAAGCTTTCTTT.

This clonotype has a handful of counts. The chain couples TRBV10-3 to TRBJ2-5, with 15 positions matching TRBD2. V was clipped by 10 bases and J by 3 bases; unmatched bases: 3. CDR1 and CDR2 from the germline V gene are ENHRY and SYGVKD. The CDR3 is 14 residues long. The DNA of the CDR3 is TGTGCCACCGGACTAGCGGGGGGGAAAGAGACCCAGTACTTC. This translates into CATGLAGGKETQYF.

This clonotype was observed many times. The chain employs TRBV15 and TRBJ2-5, with D tentatively TRBD1 or TRBD2 (5 bases each). V was cut by 6 bases and J by 4 bases, with 15 bases left in between. CDR1 and CDR2 from the germline V gene are LNHNV and YYDKDF (reference sequence). CDR3 length: 14 residues. CDR3: CATSPGPELETQYF. CDR3 nucleotides: TGTGCCACCAGTCCGGGACCCGAATTAGAGACCCAGTACTTC.

This clonotype was observed a handful of times. The chain employs TRBV4-1 and TRBJ2-5; D unclear. Germline V gene lookup returns CDR1 MGHRA and CDR2 YSYEKL. V dropped 1 base and J dropped 0 bases, with 6 bases sitting between them. The CDR3 totals 14 residues. In nucleotides, the CDR3 is TGCGCCAGCAGCCAAGCACGGCACCAAGAGACCCAGTACTTC. This gives the protein CASSQARHQETQYF.

The V call is TRBV11-2, the J call TRBJ1-2; weak D call: TRBD1 (5 bases). V lost 3 bases and J 4 bases, leaving 9 bases between the germline ends. This CDR3 spans 13 amino acids. CDR1 SGHAT and CDR2 FQNNGV come from the germline V gene. CDR3: CASSFQGTYGYTF. CDR3 sequence (DNA): TGTGCCAGCAGCTTTCAAGGGACCTATGGCTACACCTTC.